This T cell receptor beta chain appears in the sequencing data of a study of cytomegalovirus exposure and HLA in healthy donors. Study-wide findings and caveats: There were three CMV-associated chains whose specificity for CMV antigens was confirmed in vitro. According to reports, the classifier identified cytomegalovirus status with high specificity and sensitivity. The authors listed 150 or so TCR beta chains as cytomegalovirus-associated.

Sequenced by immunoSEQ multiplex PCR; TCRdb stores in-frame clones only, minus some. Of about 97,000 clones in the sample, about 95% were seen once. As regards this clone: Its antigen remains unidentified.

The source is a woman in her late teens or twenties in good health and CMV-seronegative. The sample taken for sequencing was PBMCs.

CDR3 sequence: CASTKTGTGSVDSGYTF. The CDR3 nucleotides are TGTGCCAGCACAAAAACCGGGACAGGGAGTGTTGACTCTGGCTACACCTTC. The chain carries TRBV7-8 and TRBJ1-2, with TRBD1 identical over 9 bases. In germline, CDR1 is SGHVS, CDR2 FQNEAQ. This CDR3 is 17 amino acids long. The trim removed 7 bases at V and 7 bases at J, leaving 19 bases unmatched.